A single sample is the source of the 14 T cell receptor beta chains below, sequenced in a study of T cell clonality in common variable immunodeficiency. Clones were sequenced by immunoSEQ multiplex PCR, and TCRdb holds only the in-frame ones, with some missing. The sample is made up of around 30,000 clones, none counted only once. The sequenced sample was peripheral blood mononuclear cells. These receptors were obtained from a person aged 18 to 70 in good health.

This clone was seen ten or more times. CDR3 DNA (partial): TGTGCCAGCAGCCCAATACTAGCGGGGAGCGAG. Its translation is CASSPILAGSE. The whole CDR3 reads CASSPILAGSEQYF. The chain has TRBV9 and TRBJ2-7; 10 positions agree with TRBD2. The CDR3 goes on 3 residues after the read ends, and that part is filled in from the germline J gene. Germline loops: CDR1 SGDLS, CDR2 YYNGEE. Trimming at V came to 4 bases and at J to 6 bases, leaving 7 bases not matched to a gene. The CDR3 has 14 amino acids. The entire variable domain, with the rest obtained from reference TRBV9 and TRBJ2-7, is as follows: DSGVTQTPKHLITATGQRVTLRCSPRSGDLSVYWYQQSLDQGLQFLIQYYNGEERAKGNILERFSAQQFPDLHSELNLSSLELGDSALYFCASSPILAGSEQYFGPGTRLTVT.

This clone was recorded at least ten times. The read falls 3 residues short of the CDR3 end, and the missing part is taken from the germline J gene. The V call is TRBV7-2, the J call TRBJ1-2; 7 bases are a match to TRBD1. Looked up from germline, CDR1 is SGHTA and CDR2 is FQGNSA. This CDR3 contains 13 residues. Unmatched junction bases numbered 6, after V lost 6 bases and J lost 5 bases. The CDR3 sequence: CASSDRARYGYTF. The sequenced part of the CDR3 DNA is TGTGCCAGCAGTGACAGGGCTCGTTATGGC.

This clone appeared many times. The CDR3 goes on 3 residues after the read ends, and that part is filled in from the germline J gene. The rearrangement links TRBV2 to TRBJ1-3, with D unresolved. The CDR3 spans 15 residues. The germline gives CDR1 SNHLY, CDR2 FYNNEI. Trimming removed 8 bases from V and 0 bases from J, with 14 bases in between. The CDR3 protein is CASSRLLNSGNTIYF. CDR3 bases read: TGTGCCAGCTCGAGGTTATTGAACTCTGGAAACACC.

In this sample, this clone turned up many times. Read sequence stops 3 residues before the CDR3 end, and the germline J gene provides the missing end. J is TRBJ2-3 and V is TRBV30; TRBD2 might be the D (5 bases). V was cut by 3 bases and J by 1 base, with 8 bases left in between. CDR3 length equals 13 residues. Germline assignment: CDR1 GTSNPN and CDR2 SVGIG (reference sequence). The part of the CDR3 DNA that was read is TGTGCCTGGAGACTTAGCGGCACAGATACG. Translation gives CAWRLSGTDT. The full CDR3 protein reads CAWRLSGTDTQYF.

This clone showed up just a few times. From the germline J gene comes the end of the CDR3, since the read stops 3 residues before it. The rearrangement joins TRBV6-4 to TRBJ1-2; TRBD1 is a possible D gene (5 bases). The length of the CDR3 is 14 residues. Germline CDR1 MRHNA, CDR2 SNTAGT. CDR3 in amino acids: CASSAGTSTDTYTF. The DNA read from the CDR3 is TGTGCCAGCAGTGCCGGGACTAGCACAGATACC.

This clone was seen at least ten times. The CDR3 loop reads CASSIGGAPSYNEQFF. CDR3 DNA, as far as it was read: TGTGCCAGTAGTATCGGGGGGGCACCCTCCTACAATGAG. The rearrangement links TRBV19 to TRBJ2-1, with 8 bases matching TRBD2. The read terminates 3 residues ahead of where the CDR3 ends, so the germline J gene completes it. Trimming cost V 3 bases and J 0 bases; bases outside gene matches: 4. The germline V gene has CDR1 LNHDA and CDR2 SQIVND (reference sequence). The CDR3 is 16 amino acids.

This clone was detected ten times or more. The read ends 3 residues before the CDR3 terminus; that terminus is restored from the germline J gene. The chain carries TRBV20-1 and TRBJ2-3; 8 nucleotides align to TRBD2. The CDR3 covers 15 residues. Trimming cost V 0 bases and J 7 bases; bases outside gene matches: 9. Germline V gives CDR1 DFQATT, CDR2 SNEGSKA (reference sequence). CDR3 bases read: TGCAGTGCTAGAGATCCGGGACTAGATTTGCATACG. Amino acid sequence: CSARDPGLDLHT. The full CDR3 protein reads CSARDPGLDLHTQYF.

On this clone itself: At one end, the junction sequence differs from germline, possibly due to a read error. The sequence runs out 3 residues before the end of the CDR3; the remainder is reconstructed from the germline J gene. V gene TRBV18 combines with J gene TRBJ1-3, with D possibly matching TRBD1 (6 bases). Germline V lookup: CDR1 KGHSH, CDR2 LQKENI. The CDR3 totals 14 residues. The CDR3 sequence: CASSFDRTGNTIYF. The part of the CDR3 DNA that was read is TGTGCTAGCTCATTCGACAGGACTGGAAACACC.

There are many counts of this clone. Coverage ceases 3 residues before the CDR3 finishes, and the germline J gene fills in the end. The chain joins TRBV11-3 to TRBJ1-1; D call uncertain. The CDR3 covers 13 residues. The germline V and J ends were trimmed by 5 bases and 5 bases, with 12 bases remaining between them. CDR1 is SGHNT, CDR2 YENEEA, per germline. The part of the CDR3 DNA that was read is TGTGCCAGCAGCGCCGCCGGGGAGACTGAA. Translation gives CASSAAGETE. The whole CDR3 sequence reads CASSAAGETEAFF.

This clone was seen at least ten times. CDR3 DNA (partial): TGTGCCAGCAGTGACAGGGGGCACAATGAG. It translates to CASSDRGHNE. The CDR3 as a whole reads CASSDRGHNEQFF. The gene calls are TRBV6-4 and TRBJ2-1; TRBD1 agrees at 7 bases. The read ends 3 residues early relative to the CDR3; the germline J gene fills the gap. The junction had 0 bases not matched to a gene; V was cut back by 2 bases and J by 5 bases. Germline V gives CDR1 MRHNA, CDR2 SNTAGT. This CDR3 region has 13 residues.

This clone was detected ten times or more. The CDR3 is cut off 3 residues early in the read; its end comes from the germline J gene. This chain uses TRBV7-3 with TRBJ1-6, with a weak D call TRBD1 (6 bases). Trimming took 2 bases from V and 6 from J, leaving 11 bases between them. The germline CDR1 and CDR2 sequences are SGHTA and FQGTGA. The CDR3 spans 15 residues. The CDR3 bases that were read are TGTGCCAGCAGCTTACACGGCAGGGGTAATTCACCC. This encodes CASSLHGRGNSP. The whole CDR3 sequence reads CASSLHGRGNSPLHF. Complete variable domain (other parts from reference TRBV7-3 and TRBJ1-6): GAGVSQTPSNKVTEKGKYVELRCDPISGHTALYWYRQSLGQGPEFLIYFQGTGAADDSGLPNDRFFAVRPEGSVSTLKIQRTERGDSAVYLCASSLHGRGNSPLHFGNGTRLTVT.

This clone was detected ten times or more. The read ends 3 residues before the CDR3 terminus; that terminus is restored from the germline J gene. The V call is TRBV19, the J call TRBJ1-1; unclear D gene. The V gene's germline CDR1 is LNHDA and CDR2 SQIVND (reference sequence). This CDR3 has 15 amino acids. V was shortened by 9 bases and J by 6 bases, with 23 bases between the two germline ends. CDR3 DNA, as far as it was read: TGTGCCAGCATAAATGTGTCGGTGCCGCGGGCTGAA. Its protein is CASINVSVPRAE. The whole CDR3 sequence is CASINVSVPRAEAFF.

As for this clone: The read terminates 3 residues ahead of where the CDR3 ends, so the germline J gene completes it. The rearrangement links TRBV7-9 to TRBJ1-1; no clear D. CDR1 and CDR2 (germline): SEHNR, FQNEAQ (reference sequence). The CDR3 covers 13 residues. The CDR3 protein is CASSLTLQETAFF. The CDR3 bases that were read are TGTGCCAGCAGCTTAACCCTCCAGGAGACC. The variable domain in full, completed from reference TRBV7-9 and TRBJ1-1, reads DTGVSQNPRHKITKRGQNVTFRCDPISEHNRLYWYRQTLGQGPEFLTYFQNEAQLEKSRLLSDRFSAERPKGSFSTLEIQRTEQGDSAMYLCASSLTLQETAFFGQGTRLTVV.

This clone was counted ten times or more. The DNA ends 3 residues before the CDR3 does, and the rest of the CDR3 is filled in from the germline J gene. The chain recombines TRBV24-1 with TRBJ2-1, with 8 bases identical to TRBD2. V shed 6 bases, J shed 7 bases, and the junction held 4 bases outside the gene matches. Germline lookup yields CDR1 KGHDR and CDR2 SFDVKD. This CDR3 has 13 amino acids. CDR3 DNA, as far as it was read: TGTGCCACCAGTCCGGCTAGCGGGAATGAG. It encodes CATSPASGNE. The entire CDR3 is CATSPASGNEQFF.